This is a list of T cell receptor beta chains from one sample in a study of cytomegalovirus exposure and HLA in healthy donors. Produced via immunoSEQ multiplex PCR; TCRdb's table is partial and in-frame only. The data show around 160,000 clones, with around 73% seen just once and 1.4% held by the top ten. Material for sequencing was PBMCs. The receptor set was obtained from a male donor in good health and CMV-seronegative. Both conserved end residues are part of each CDR3. D genes are given only for firm matches. Not all rows give a size; the values are once, few, many and, for expanded clones, a class.

j_call: TRBJ2-5; d_call: -; clone_size: -; v_call: TRBV10-3; cdr3_nt: TGTGCCATCAAGGAGGGAGAGACCCAGTACTTC; cdr3_aa: CAIKEGETQYF
j_call: TRBJ1-2; d_call: -; clone_size: -; v_call: TRBV6-6; cdr3_nt: TGTGCCAGCAGCCAGGGTAATTTGGGGTATGGCTACACCTTC; cdr3_aa: CASSQGNLGYGYTF
j_call: TRBJ2-5; d_call: TRBD2; clone_size: -; v_call: TRBV5-1; cdr3_nt: TGCGCCAGCAGCTTGGCCGAACTAGCGGGACAAGAGACCCAGTACTTC; cdr3_aa: CASSLAELAGQETQYF
j_call: TRBJ2-3; d_call: TRBD2; clone_size: few; v_call: TRBV2; cdr3_nt: TGTGCCAGTCGGACTAGCGGGGGGACAGATACGCAGTATTTT; cdr3_aa: CASRTSGGTDTQYF
j_call: TRBJ2-2; d_call: -; clone_size: -; v_call: TRBV7-2; cdr3_nt: TGTGCCAGCAGCTTAGAACTAGCCCGGGCCGGGGAGCTGTTTTTT; cdr3_aa: CASSLELARAGELFF
j_call: TRBJ1-5; d_call: -; clone_size: -; v_call: TRBV6-5; cdr3_nt: TGTGCCAGCAGTCCCTCGCGAAGGGGCAGTCAGCCCCAGCATTTT; cdr3_aa: CASSPSRRGSQPQHF
j_call: TRBJ1-4; d_call: -; clone_size: few; v_call: TRBV9; cdr3_nt: TGTGCCAGCAGCGCCTCCGGGGGGCATTCAGGAGAAAAACTGTTTTTT; cdr3_aa: CASSASGGHSGEKLFF
j_call: TRBJ2-3; d_call: -; clone_size: -; v_call: TRBV9; cdr3_nt: TGTGCCAGCAGCGTAAATTCGGATACGCAGTATTTT; cdr3_aa: CASSVNSDTQYF
j_call: TRBJ2-5; d_call: TRBD1; clone_size: -; v_call: TRBV11-3; cdr3_nt: TGTGCCAGCAGCCTAGGGACAGCCTTGCTCTCCTCCCCCCGTTACTTC; cdr3_aa: CASSLGTALLSSPRYF
j_call: TRBJ2-7; d_call: TRBD2; clone_size: -; v_call: TRBV9; cdr3_nt: TGTGCCAGCAGCACGGGGAGACTAGCGGGGGACGAGCAGTACTTC; cdr3_aa: CASSTGRLAGDEQYF
j_call: TRBJ2-7; d_call: TRBD2; clone_size: -; v_call: TRBV7-3; cdr3_nt: TGTGCCAGCAGCTTAACTTCTAGCGGGAGTCACGAGCAGTACTTC; cdr3_aa: CASSLTSSGSHEQYF
j_call: TRBJ2-1; d_call: TRBD2; clone_size: -; v_call: TRBV6-4; cdr3_nt: TGTGCCAGCAGCCAGGGACTAGCGGGAGTCAATGAGCAGTTCTTC; cdr3_aa: CASSQGLAGVNEQFF
j_call: TRBJ2-3; d_call: -; clone_size: -; v_call: TRBV11-1; cdr3_nt: TGTGCCAGCAGCTTATGGGCAGAACCCCCAGATACGCAGTATTTT; cdr3_aa: CASSLWAEPPDTQYF
j_call: TRBJ2-1; d_call: -; clone_size: -; v_call: TRBV5-4; cdr3_nt: TGTGCCAGCAGCTTGGTGGACTTTGAGCAGTTCTTC; cdr3_aa: CASSLVDFEQFF
j_call: TRBJ1-3; d_call: -; clone_size: -; v_call: TRBV30; cdr3_nt: TGTGCCTGGAATTCGGACAGCTCGTCATTATCAGCCCTCTCTGGAAACACCATATATTTT; cdr3_aa: CAWNSDSSSLSALSGNTIYF
j_call: TRBJ1-1; d_call: -; clone_size: -; v_call: TRBV5-6; cdr3_nt: TGTGCCAGCAGCTTGAGAGGGATTGGCACTGAAGCTTTCTTT; cdr3_aa: CASSLRGIGTEAFF
j_call: TRBJ1-2; d_call: TRBD1; clone_size: -; v_call: TRBV27; cdr3_nt: TGTGCCAGCAGTTTCGGGAGACAGGGAAACAATGGCTACACCTTC; cdr3_aa: CASSFGRQGNNGYTF
j_call: TRBJ1-4; d_call: TRBD1; clone_size: few; v_call: TRBV25-1; cdr3_nt: TGTGCCAGCACCTCACAGGGGGAAACTAATGAAAAACTGTTTTTT; cdr3_aa: CASTSQGETNEKLFF
j_call: TRBJ1-5; d_call: TRBD1; clone_size: once; v_call: TRBV27; cdr3_nt: TGTGCCAGCAGTCCCAGACAGGGGCGCCAGCCCCAGCATTTT; cdr3_aa: CASSPRQGRQPQHF
j_call: TRBJ2-3; d_call: -; clone_size: -; v_call: TRBV19; cdr3_nt: TGTGCCAGTAGCCCAGGGTCAGATACGCAGTATTTT; cdr3_aa: CASSPGSDTQYF
j_call: TRBJ1-1; d_call: -; clone_size: few; v_call: TRBV6-6; cdr3_nt: TGTGCCAGCAGCCAGGGGATGACTGAAGCTTTCTTT; cdr3_aa: CASSQGMTEAFF
j_call: TRBJ2-1; d_call: TRBD2; clone_size: once; v_call: TRBV5-1; cdr3_nt: TGCGCCAGCAGGGGCGGATGGCGGGAGGTGGGGTATGAGCAGTTCTTC; cdr3_aa: CASRGGWREVGYEQFF
j_call: TRBJ1-1; d_call: -; clone_size: -; v_call: TRBV19; cdr3_nt: TGTGCCAGTACCCTACAGGGCCAGACGAACACTGAAGCTTTCTTT; cdr3_aa: CASTLQGQTNTEAFF
j_call: TRBJ2-5; d_call: TRBD1; clone_size: -; v_call: TRBV7-6; cdr3_nt: TGTGCCAGCAGCCTCCCAGTCCCTCGAGCAGGGGGATTCCAAGAGACCCAGTACTTC; cdr3_aa: CASSLPVPRAGGFQETQYF
j_call: TRBJ2-1; d_call: -; clone_size: once; v_call: TRBV14; cdr3_nt: TGTGCCAGCAGCTTCGGGGAGGAACCGAACAATGAGCAGTTCTTC; cdr3_aa: CASSFGEEPNNEQFF
j_call: TRBJ2-7; d_call: -; clone_size: few; v_call: TRBV5-4; cdr3_nt: TGTGCCAGCAGAAGCAGGCAGGGCTCCTACGAGCAGTACTTC; cdr3_aa: CASRSRQGSYEQYF
j_call: TRBJ1-5; d_call: TRBD1; clone_size: -; v_call: TRBV2; cdr3_nt: TGTGCCAGCAGTGGGACAGGGAGTTTCGGCAATCAGCCCCAGCATTTT; cdr3_aa: CASSGTGSFGNQPQHF